A selection of T cell receptor beta chains follows, all from one sample in a study of blood T cell repertoires in COVID-19. The assay was immunoSEQ multiplex PCR, and TCRdb's table has in-frame clones only and misses some. The data contain roughly 290,000 clones, around four fifths of them singletons. The specimen sequenced was peripheral blood. These receptors were taken from a woman aged 45-60 years with active or convalescent COVID-19. Both conserved end residues are part of each CDR3. The D gene is left open where the match is weak.

CASCRRETGELFF | TGTGCCAGCTGCCGCCGGGAGACCGGGGAGCTGTTTTTT | - | TRBJ2-2 | TRBV6-5
CASSGGAEPQHF | TGTGCCAGCAGTGGAGGAGCGGAGCCCCAGCATTTT | - | TRBJ1-5 | TRBV2
CASSYSSKNTEAFF | TGTGCCAGCAGTTACTCTAGCAAGAACACTGAAGCTTTCTTT | - | TRBJ1-1 | TRBV6-5
CASSSRRGGTQETQYF | TGTGCCAGCAGCTCCCGACGGGGGGGAACCCAAGAGACCCAGTACTTC | TRBD2 | TRBJ2-5 | TRBV5-4
CASHGTTSYEQYF | TGTGCCAGCCACGGGACTACCTCCTACGAGCAGTACTTC | TRBD2 | TRBJ2-7 | TRBV2
CASSLGPWTGLQETQYF | TGTGCCAGCAGCTTGGGTCCCTGGACAGGGCTTCAAGAGACCCAGTACTTC | TRBD1 | TRBJ2-5 | TRBV5-7
CASSQVGSRGGDTQYF | TGTGCCAGCAGCCAAGTCGGTAGTCGGGGGGGCGATACGCAGTATTTT | TRBD2 | TRBJ2-3 | TRBV14
CAATGDNSPLHF | TGTGCGGCGACAGGCGATAATTCACCCCTCCACTTT | - | TRBJ1-6 | TRBV10-3
CASSEPAYRGSYNEQFF | TGTGCCAGCAGTGAACCCGCTTACAGGGGTTCCTACAATGAGCAGTTCTTC | TRBD1 | TRBJ2-1 | TRBV6-1
CATSRGLGAAEAFF | TGTGCCACCAGCAGGGGGTTGGGGGCCGCTGAAGCTTTCTTT | - | TRBJ1-1 | TRBV15
CASSSALNQPQHF | TGTGCCAGCAGTTCCGCTCTAAATCAGCCCCAGCATTTT | - | TRBJ1-5 | TRBV28